These 19 T cell receptor beta chains were sequenced from one sample in a study of cytomegalovirus exposure and HLA in healthy donors (dated by TCRdb to about 2017). Library preparation employed the immunoSEQ multiplex PCR assay. For the multiplex PCR, a mixture combining 60 forward primers for TCR Vbeta segments and 13 reverse primers for TCR Jbeta segments was used. Imported from immuneACCESS, the table was reduced by TCRdb to in-frame sequences with V and J called. These copies leave out some clones; in studies compared against another copy, an unresolved V gene accounts for under half, and the cause of the remainder is not known. The sample yields some 150,000 clones; approximately 79% were counted once. The top ten constitute around 6.7% of the sample. Sequenced input: PBMCs. The receptors were sampled from a middle-aged woman in good health and CMV-seropositive.

The chain combines TRBV30 with TRBJ2-2, with 11 positions matching TRBD1. Germline lookup yields CDR1 GTSNPN and CDR2 SVGIG (reference sequence). CDR3 length: 16 residues. J was trimmed by 2 bases and V by 2 bases; bases with no gene match: 4. For the CDR3, the DNA is TGTGCCTGGAGTTCAAGGACAGGGGGCAACACCGGGGAGCTGTTTTTT. It is translated as CAWSSRTGGNTGELFF. The full variable domain, completed using reference TRBV30 and TRBJ2-2, is SQTIHQWPATLVQPVGSPLSLECTVEGTSNPNLYWYRQAAGRGLQLLFYSVGIGQISSEVPQNLSASRPQDRQFILSSKKLLLSDSGFYLCAWSSRTGGNTGELFFGEGSRLTVL.

The chain couples TRBV29-1 to TRBJ2-1; 7 bases match TRBD2. Looked up from germline, CDR1 is SQVTM and CDR2 is ANQGSEA. V lost 6 bases, J lost 5 bases, and 13 bases stayed unmatched. The CDR3 runs to 15 residues. CDR3 in DNA: TGCAGCGTGACCTCCCGGCGGGGGAACAACAATGAGCAGTTCTTC. Translated, it gives CSVTSRRGNNNEQFF.

V is TRBV6-6 and J is TRBJ2-7, with a tentative D call TRBD2 (6 bases). Trimming cost V 5 bases and J 7 bases, with 21 bases left between them. CDR3 size: 15 residues. Per the germline V gene, CDR1 is MNHNY and CDR2 is SVGAGI (reference sequence). The CDR3 protein is CASSPSEGRSGEQYF. The CDR3 DNA reads as TGTGCCAGCAGTCCTAGCGAAGGGAGATCTGGGGAGCAGTACTTC.

The CDR3, as DNA: TGTGCCAGCCTCTCAGGGGGGACTGAAGCTTTCTTT. Translation gives CASLSGGTEAFF. This chain links TRBV2 with TRBJ1-1, with TRBD1 matching over 7 bases. The V segment lost 8 bases and the J segment 5 bases; nucleotides outside the gene matches: 5. The germline CDR1 and CDR2 sequences are SNHLY and FYNNEI. CDR3 length: 12 amino acids.

The chain combines TRBV13 with TRBJ2-5, with D tentatively TRBD2 (7 bases). From germline, CDR1 is PRHDT and CDR2 FYEKMQ (reference sequence). The CDR3 runs to 16 residues. V was trimmed by 4 bases and J by 4 bases, leaving 19 bases between them. Here the CDR3 DNA reads TGTGCCAGCAGCTCCCTAATCGGGGGGCGGAGAGAGACCCAGTACTTC. This translates into CASSSLIGGRRETQYF.

For the CDR3, the DNA is TGTGCCAGCTCTCGAACTTCAACAGGGGGGACGAACACCGGGGAGCTGTTTTTT. Its translation is CASSRTSTGGTNTGELFF. J is TRBJ2-2 and V is TRBV18; 8 nucleotides agree with TRBD1. The CDR3 covers 18 residues. Germline CDR1 and CDR2: KGHSH and LQKENI. V gave up 6 bases and J gave up 0 bases; unmatched junction bases: 12.

The chain links TRBV9 to TRBJ2-1, with TRBD2 matching 10 bases. Germline CDR1 is SGDLS and CDR2 is YYNGEE. This CDR3 is 16 amino acids long. J gave up 10 bases and V 0 bases, and 10 bases lay outside the gene matches. The CDR3 DNA reads TGTGCCAGCAGCGTAGTAGCGGGGGGCCCGTTCGAGGAGCAGTTCTTC. Amino acid sequence: CASSVVAGGPFEEQFF. The full variable domain, with the rest looked up from reference TRBV9 and TRBJ2-1, is DSGVTQTPKHLITATGQRVTLRCSPRSGDLSVYWYQQSLDQGLQFLIQYYNGEERAKGNILERFSAQQFPDLHSELNLSSLELGDSALYFCASSVVAGGPFEEQFFGPGTRLTVL.

This clone was picked up a small number of times. The V and J genes are TRBV5-6 and TRBJ1-3; D uncertain. This CDR3 region has 14 residues. CDR1 is SGHDT and CDR2 is YYEEEE in the germline V gene. V was shortened by 2 bases and J by 10 bases, with 16 bases between the two germline ends. The CDR3 loop is CASSFGQALGTIYF. CDR3 in DNA: TGTGCCAGCAGCTTTGGGCAGGCCTTAGGTACCATATATTTT.

A few counts support this clone. The V call is TRBV6-5, the J call TRBJ2-7; a possible D gene is TRBD1 (5 bases). The CDR3 loop spans 11 amino acids. Trimming removed 7 bases from V and 7 bases from J, with 11 bases in between. Per the germline V gene, CDR1 is MNHEY and CDR2 is SVGAGI. The CDR3 sequence: CASTDTREQYF. In DNA, the CDR3 is TGTGCCAGCACGGACACGCGGGAGCAGTACTTC.

This chain uses TRBV7-9 with TRBJ2-2, with D maybe TRBD1 (6 bases). The germline V gene encodes CDR1 SEHNR and CDR2 FQNEAQ (reference sequence). The CDR3 totals 16 residues. Trimming took off 4 bases at V and 2 bases at J, with 14 bases between the two ends. CDR3 residues: CASSSPGHLNTGELFF. The CDR3 DNA reads TGTGCCAGCAGCTCACCGGGACACTTAAACACCGGGGAGCTGTTTTTT.

The V call is TRBV4-1, the J call TRBJ1-1; D is perhaps TRBD1 (5 bases). Trimming removed 2 bases at V and 4 bases at J, with 8 bases between. The length of the CDR3 is 13 residues. Per the germline V gene, CDR1 is MGHRA and CDR2 is YSYEKL. The DNA of the CDR3 is TGCGCCAGCAGCCAATGGGGGGGCACTGAAGCTTTCTTT. Residues: CASSQWGGTEAFF.

The rearrangement uses TRBV4-1 and TRBJ1-2, with a possible D match to TRBD1 (6 bases). The V gene lost 0 bases and the J gene lost 1 base, with 9 bases spanning the gap. The CDR3 consists of 15 residues. Germline V lookup: CDR1 MGHRA, CDR2 YSYEKL. The DNA of the CDR3 is TGCGCCAGCAGCCAAGAAGGACAGAGTAACTATGGCTACACCTTC. Its protein is CASSQEGQSNYGYTF.

This chain joins TRBV30 and TRBJ1-2; 8 nucleotides agree with TRBD1. V shed 2 bases and J 7 bases; nucleotides not matched to a gene: 9. Germline loops: CDR1 GTSNPN, CDR2 SVGIG (reference sequence). The CDR3 is 14 amino acids. CDR3 sequence reads: CAWSWDTGGTGYTF. DNA for the CDR3: TGTGCCTGGAGTTGGGATACAGGGGGAACTGGCTACACCTTC.

The genes are TRBV2 and TRBJ2-7, with D hard to call. The germline V gene has CDR1 SNHLY and CDR2 FYNNEI. The germline V and J ends were trimmed by 3 bases and 2 bases, with 14 bases remaining between them. The CDR3 contains 15 residues. The CDR3 DNA sequence: TGTGCCAGCAGTGATGGTCCCCAGTCCCCCTACGAGCAGTACTTC. Translated, it gives CASSDGPQSPYEQYF.

J is TRBJ1-5 and V is TRBV27; 9 bases are shared with TRBD1. V trimming: 5 bases; J trimming: 3 bases; junction bases outside the gene matches: 5. Germline CDR1 is MNHEY and CDR2 is SMNVEV (reference sequence). CDR3 length: 15 amino acids. CDR3 loop: CASSLTGGFNQPQHF. CDR3 nucleotides: TGTGCCAGCAGTCTGACAGGGGGATTCAATCAGCCCCAGCATTTT.

The chain links TRBV5-6 to TRBJ2-7, with D tentatively TRBD1 (5 bases). V was clipped by 4 bases and J by 3 bases, with 8 bases between them. The germline gives CDR1 SGHDT, CDR2 YYEEEE. CDR3 size: 12 residues. CDR3 sequence: CASSEDNYEQYF. The CDR3 nucleotides read TGTGCCAGCAGCGAGGACAACTACGAGCAGTACTTC.

This clone was seen just once. The chain is built from TRBV19 and TRBJ1-1, with D possibly being TRBD1 (6 bases). The CDR3 totals 14 residues. Germline lookup yields CDR1 LNHDA and CDR2 SQIVND (reference sequence). V lost 9 bases to trimming and J lost 6 bases, with 20 bases between them. The CDR3 sequence is CASQNRVYSAEAFF. CDR3 nucleotide sequence: TGTGCCAGCCAAAACAGGGTTTACTCCGCTGAAGCTTTCTTT.

This chain connects TRBV2 to TRBJ1-2, with TRBD1 matching over 9 bases. Germline assignment: CDR1 SNHLY and CDR2 FYNNEI. V trimming: 4 bases; J trimming: 3 bases; junction bases outside the gene matches: 3. CDR3 size: 14 residues. The CDR3 DNA sequence: TGTGCCAGCAGTGTAACAGGGGGCCACTATGGCTACACCTTC. Residues: CASSVTGGHYGYTF.

V is TRBV5-5 and J is TRBJ2-7; perhaps TRBD2 as D (5 bases). Germline lookup yields CDR1 SGHKS and CDR2 YYEKEE (reference sequence). Deletions cut 5 bases from V and 5 bases from J, with 11 bases between. The CDR3 loop spans 12 amino acids. CDR3 bases: TGTGCCAGCAGGAGAGAGGGCCACGAGCAGTACTTC. Its protein product is CASRREGHEQYF.